These 32 T cell receptor beta chains came from one sample sequenced in a study of regulatory T cells in long-lasting Graves disease. Time point reported: persistent/refractory GD, antithyroid drugs over 5 years with positive TRAb. RNA isolated from PBMCs was used to make the TCR library. HTBI primers from iRepertoire and Arm-PCR of CDR3 regions yielded the TCR beta libraries. Each CDR3 protein gets one entry after TCRdb re-called the multiplex PCR reads with MiXCR. The table has under 500,000 distinct CDR3 sequences, more than 20% seen once; the top ten hold 20%. This material consisted of peripheral blood mononuclear cells (PBMCs), taken when the disease was refractory, from a patient treated with antithyroid drugs. Receptors originate from a female donor with Graves disease.

This clonotype was counted a few times. A much bigger clone sits one base away, suggesting this may be a read error. This chain links TRBV6-1 with TRBJ2-5; 8 positions match TRBD1. With V trimmed by 5 bases and J by 2 bases, 4 bases remained unmatched. Germline values: CDR1 MNHNS, CDR2 SASEGT. The CDR3 consists of 14 residues. The CDR3 here is CASSPRQGQETQYF. CDR3 nucleotides: TGTGCCAGCAGTCCAAGACAGGGGCAAGAGACCCAGTACTTC.

This clonotype was counted many times. The genes are TRBV16 and TRBJ2-7; TRBD2 matches at 9 bases. Looked up from germline, CDR1 is KGHSY and CDR2 is FQNENV. J gave up 2 bases and V 8 bases, and 7 bases lay outside the gene matches. This CDR3 has 14 residues. CDR3 residues: CASVQLAGPYEQYF. CDR3 nucleotides: TGTGCCAGCGTCCAGCTAGCGGGACCCTACGAGCAGTACTTC.

The sample holds many counts of this clonotype. CDR3 bases: TGTGCCACCAGTGATTCCGGACAGGGAAAAGAGACCCAGTACTTC. Translating it yields CATSDSGQGKETQYF. The rearrangement links TRBV24-1 to TRBJ2-5; TRBD1 aligns across 8 bases. Germline V gives CDR1 KGHDR, CDR2 SFDVKD. Unmatched junction bases numbered 4, after V lost 2 bases and J lost 3 bases. The CDR3 length is 15 residues.

The DNA of the CDR3 is TGTGCCAGCAGCCCCAGCCAACGGAATGAGCAGTTCTTC. Residues: CASSPSQRNEQFF. The chain links TRBV11-2 to TRBJ2-1, with no clear D. The V and J ends lost 5 bases and 7 bases respectively, with 12 bases between them. CDR3 length: 13 amino acids. Germline V gene lookup returns CDR1 SGHAT and CDR2 FQNNGV.

The CDR3 sequence is CASSLGPAGDATGELFF. The DNA for the CDR3 is TGTGCCAGCAGCTTAGGTCCAGCGGGGGACGCCACCGGGGAGCTGTTTTTT. This chain connects TRBV7-3 to TRBJ2-2; 8 nucleotides agree with TRBD2. CDR3 length equals 17 residues. After removal of 2 bases from V and 4 bases from J, the junction contained 9 bases not matched to a gene. Germline CDR1 and CDR2: SGHTA and FQGTGA.

Ten or more counts support this clonotype. V usage is TRBV11-1 and J usage is TRBJ2-2; D ambiguous. CDR3 length: 12 amino acids. Per the germline V gene, CDR1 is SGHAT and CDR2 is FQDESV (reference sequence). Trimming took off 5 bases at V and 5 bases at J, with 6 bases between the two ends. The CDR3, as DNA: TGTGCCAGCAGCCGGAAGACCGGGGAGCTGTTTTTT. As protein: CASSRKTGELFF.

Notes on this clonotype: As the CDR3 is not closed by the conserved phenylalanine or tryptophan, this likely results from a read error. The gene calls are TRBV7-2 and TRBJ2-5; D ambiguous. Trimming removed 1 base from V and 2 bases from J, with 2 bases in between. Per germline, CDR1 SGHTA and CDR2 FQGNSA. The CDR3 sequence is 12 residues long. CDR3 amino acids: CASSLGQETQYL. CDR3 DNA: TGTGCCAGCAGCTTAGGGCAAGAGACCCAGTACCTC.

This clonotype was detected ten times or more. The chain combines TRBV28 with TRBJ1-2, with D possibly being TRBD1 (5 bases). Germline CDR1 MDHEN, CDR2 SYDVKM. Trimming removed 4 bases at V and 3 bases at J, with 9 bases between. This CDR3 comprises 13 residues. CDR3 coding DNA: TGTGCCAGCAGTTACCAGGGAGACTATGGCTACACCTTC. This encodes CASSYQGDYGYTF.

This chain connects TRBV10-3 to TRBJ2-7, with D perhaps matching TRBD1 or TRBD2 (5 bases each). There are 13 residues in the CDR3. CDR1 and CDR2 (germline): ENHRY, SYGVKD. V was shortened by 5 bases and J by 11 bases, with 19 bases between the two germline ends. Here the CDR3 DNA reads TGTGCCATCAGTACGAAGTTGGGGGTAGAGGAGTACTTC. Amino acid sequence: CAISTKLGVEEYF.

V usage is TRBV5-6 and J usage is TRBJ2-7; D is undetermined. CDR3 size: 12 residues. Trimming removed 3 bases at V and 6 bases at J, with 10 bases between. The V gene's germline CDR1 is SGHDT and CDR2 YYEEEE. The CDR3 nucleotides read TGTGCCAGCAGCTCCACCTCCGGCGAGCAGTACTTC. Translation gives CASSSTSGEQYF.

This clonotype was recorded at least ten times. The chain employs TRBV2 and TRBJ1-1; D remains unclear. CDR3 size: 20 residues. V was pared by 0 bases and J by 0 bases, with 23 bases between. Germline V gene sequence: CDR1 SNHLY, CDR2 FYNNEI. CDR3 DNA sequence: TGTGCCAGCAGTGAAGCGCGCGCGGTGGGAATGGAAAAACTGAACACTGAAGCTTTCTTT. It codes for CASSEARAVGMEKLNTEAFF.

The CDR3 DNA sequence: TGTGCCAGCAGCTTTGCGGGACAGAATCAGCCCCAGCATTTT. Amino acid sequence: CASSFAGQNQPQHF. This chain uses TRBV5-6 with TRBJ1-5; 7 nucleotides align to TRBD1. After removal of 2 bases from V and 4 bases from J, the junction contained 3 bases not matched to a gene. CDR1 is SGHDT and CDR2 is YYEEEE in the germline V gene. The CDR3 totals 14 residues.

The chain is built from TRBV7-2 and TRBJ2-5; D gene uncertain. Germline values: CDR1 SGHTA, CDR2 FQGNSA. V gave up 1 base and J gave up 4 bases, with 19 bases separating them. The CDR3 sequence is 17 residues long. The CDR3 region is CASSLGQMGKGRETQYF. The CDR3 nucleotides are TGTGCCAGCAGCTTAGGCCAGATGGGGAAGGGAAGAGAGACCCAGTACTTC.

The CDR3 bases are TGCAGCGTTGAAGTGGGGGTGGGCTACACCTTC. Its translation is CSVEVGVGYTF. V gene TRBV29-1 combines with J gene TRBJ1-2; D perhaps matches TRBD1 (5 bases). Germline V CDR1 and CDR2: SQVTM, ANQGSEA. The CDR3 consists of 11 residues. V lost 1 base and J 8 bases, leaving 8 bases between the germline ends.

A remark on this clonotype: A junction boundary mismatches the germline segment, possibly from a read error. The V and J genes are TRBV5-6 and TRBJ2-5, with no clear D. From germline, CDR1 is SGHDT and CDR2 YYEEEE. CDR3 length: 15 amino acids. The CDR3 DNA follows: TGTGCCAGCAGCTTTCCTGATGGGGTACAAGAGACCCAGTGCTTC. Residues: CASSFPDGVQETQCF.

This clonotype was detected ten times or more. V and J are TRBV6-1 and TRBJ2-6, with D possibly being TRBD1 or TRBD2 (5 bases each). The V end lost 6 bases, the J end lost 0 bases, and 15 bases lay between the germline ends. Germline V gene sequence: CDR1 MNHNS, CDR2 SASEGT. The CDR3 is 17 amino acids. The CDR3 DNA reads TGTGCCAGCAGACGGGACCGCGGGCCCTCTGGGGCCAACGTCCTGACTTTC. This encodes CASRRDRGPSGANVLTF.

This clonotype was counted ten times or more. V and J are TRBV15 and TRBJ1-5, with a possible D match to TRBD1 (6 bases). The CDR3 extends over 15 amino acids. Deletions cut 0 bases from V and 7 bases from J, with 13 bases between. Germline CDR1 LNHNV, CDR2 YYDKDF (reference sequence). CDR3 nucleotides: TGTGCCACCAGCAGAGATGTGGGGGCAGAACAGCCCCAGCATTTT. This sequence encodes CATSRDVGAEQPQHF. Drawing the rest from reference TRBV15 and TRBJ1-5, the complete variable domain is DAMVIQNPRYQVTQFGKPVTLSCSQTLNHNVMYWYQQKSSQAPKLLFHYYDKDFNNEADTPDNFQSRRPNTSFCFLDIRSPGLGDTAMYLCATSRDVGAEQPQHFGDGTRLSIL.

This clonotype was detected ten times or more. The chain recombines TRBV5-5 with TRBJ2-5; TRBD2 matches 8 bases. Germline V lookup: CDR1 SGHKS, CDR2 YYEKEE (reference sequence). The ends lost 4 bases at V and 2 bases at J; junction bases unmatched: 10. The CDR3 covers 16 residues. For the CDR3, the DNA is TGTGCCAGCAGCGATACTAGCGGAAGTGAACAAGAGACCCAGTACTTC. Its translation: CASSDTSGSEQETQYF. Combining the CDR3 with reference TRBV5-5 and TRBJ2-5 gives the whole variable domain DAGVTQSPTHLIKTRGQQVTLRCSPISGHKSVSWYQQVLGQGPQFIFQYYEKEERGRGNFPDRFSARQFPNYSSELNVNALLLGDSALYLCASSDTSGSEQETQYFGPGTRLLVL.

Comments on this clonotype: A read error may account for a junction end that differs from germline. The V and J genes are TRBV27 and TRBJ2-1; D is unresolved. The CDR3 runs to 11 residues. Germline V CDR1 and CDR2: MNHEY, SMNVEV (reference sequence). CDR3 protein: CTSRLIGEQFF. The DNA of the CDR3 is TGTACCAGCAGATTAATTGGAGAGCAGTTCTTC.

This clonotype has at least ten counts. The chain uses TRBV11-2 and TRBJ2-7; D is ambiguous. V was pared by 2 bases and J by 11 bases, with 16 bases between. Germline V gene lookup returns CDR1 SGHAT and CDR2 FQNNGV. The CDR3 is 13 amino acids. In nucleotides, the CDR3 is TGTGCCAGCAGCTTATCGTCAGAATCCCCAGAGTACTTC. Amino acids: CASSLSSESPEYF. Full variable domain (rest looked up from reference TRBV11-2 and TRBJ2-7): EAGVAQSPRYKIIEKRQSVAFWCNPISGHATLYWYQQILGQGPKLLIQFQNNGVVDDSQLPKDRFSAERLKGVDSTLKIQPAKLEDSAVYLCASSLSSESPEYFGPGTRLTVT.

This clonotype has ten or more counts. V and J are TRBV29-1 and TRBJ1-2, with TRBD1 matching over 9 bases. The trim removed 4 bases at V and 3 bases at J, leaving 6 bases unmatched. The V gene's germline CDR1 is SQVTM and CDR2 ANQGSEA. The CDR3 is 14 amino acids. The CDR3 region has the DNA TGCAGCGTTGCGACAGGGGGTCGCTACTATGGCTACACCTTC. As protein: CSVATGGRYYGYTF.

A few counts support this clonotype. The J gene is TRBJ1-4, the V gene TRBV7-9, with TRBD1 matching over 9 bases. V lost 5 bases to trimming and J lost 2 bases; unmatched junction nucleotides: 12. CDR1 and CDR2 from the germline V gene are SEHNR and FQNEAQ (reference sequence). This CDR3 spans 18 amino acids. CDR3 loop: CASSILPGQGDTNEKLFF. The CDR3 nucleotides are TGTGCCAGCAGCATACTACCGGGACAGGGAGATACTAATGAAAAACTGTTTTTT.

As concerns this clonotype: This may be a read error, as it is one base from a much larger clone. V usage is TRBV28 and J usage is TRBJ2-7; D not resolved. CDR1 and CDR2 from the germline V gene are MDHEN and SYDVKM. The CDR3 covers 12 residues. The CDR3 here is CASTLDKYEQCF. CDR3 coding DNA: TGTGCCAGCACCCTCGACAAGTACGAGCAGTGCTTC.

This clonotype has a single count. CDR3 nucleotides: TGTGCCAGCAGCCCGATGGGGTTTCGCTCTGGAAACACCATATATTTT. Translated: CASSPMGFRSGNTIYF. This chain connects TRBV5-5 to TRBJ1-3, with D unclear. V dropped 4 bases and J dropped 0 bases, with 14 bases sitting between them. Per germline, CDR1 SGHKS and CDR2 YYEKEE (reference sequence). The CDR3 is 16 amino acids.

This clonotype was detected ten times or more. The gene calls are TRBV2 and TRBJ2-7, with 14 bases fitting TRBD2. V shed 6 bases, J shed 3 bases, and the junction held 7 bases outside the gene matches. The CDR3 sequence is 16 residues long. The germline CDR1 and CDR2 sequences are SNHLY and FYNNEI. In DNA, the CDR3 is TGTGCCAGCAGGGCAAGACTAGCGGGAGGGGGCTACGAGCAGTACTTC. Encoded protein: CASRARLAGGGYEQYF.

This clonotype was found a few times. The chain links TRBV5-5 to TRBJ2-7; 8 bases match TRBD1. Germline CDR1 SGHKS, CDR2 YYEKEE (reference sequence). The CDR3 length is 14 residues. Trimming removed 2 bases from V and 3 bases from J; junction bases left unmatched: 4. CDR3 region: CASSFDRGDYEQYF. Written as DNA, the CDR3 is TGTGCCAGCAGCTTCGACAGGGGAGACTACGAGCAGTACTTC. The variable domain in full, with the rest retrieved from reference TRBV5-5 and TRBJ2-7, is DAGVTQSPTHLIKTRGQQVTLRCSPISGHKSVSWYQQVLGQGPQFIFQYYEKEERGRGNFPDRFSARQFPNYSSELNVNALLLGDSALYLCASSFDRGDYEQYFGPGTRLTVT.

The table lists this clonotype with a few counts. The chain links TRBV3-1 to TRBJ2-2, with 8 bases matching TRBD2. Germline values: CDR1 LGHDT, CDR2 YNNKEL (reference sequence). This CDR3 has 18 amino acids. Trimming took 1 base from V and 6 from J; bases not matched to a gene: 13. CDR3 in amino acids: CASSQGLTGLGRAGELFF. The CDR3 DNA reads TGTGCCAGCAGCCAAGGACTCACGGGACTAGGACGGGCCGGGGAGCTGTTTTTT. The full variable domain, completed using reference TRBV3-1 and TRBJ2-2, is DTAVSQTPKYLVTQMGNDKSIKCEQNLGHDTMYWYKQDSKKFLKIMFSYNNKELIINETVPNRFSPKSPDKAHLNLHINSLELGDSAVYFCASSQGLTGLGRAGELFFGEGSRLTVL.

This clonotype was seen ten or more times. The chain combines TRBV20-1 with TRBJ2-7, with D possibly being TRBD2 (6 bases). V gave up 2 bases and J gave up 5 bases, with 13 bases separating them. The CDR3 runs to 13 residues. The germline gives CDR1 DFQATT, CDR2 SNEGSKA (reference sequence). The CDR3 region has the DNA TGCAGTGCTAGATCCGGGAGTAGCAACGAGCAGTACTTC. Translated: CSARSGSSNEQYF.

This clonotype was picked up a small number of times. This chain uses TRBV11-2 with TRBJ2-1, with 7 bases aligning to TRBD2. The CDR3 runs to 15 residues. V lost 8 bases, J lost 6 bases, and 13 bases stayed unmatched. CDR1 is SGHAT, CDR2 FQNNGV, per germline. The CDR3 loop is CASVPETSRINEQFF. CDR3 bases: TGTGCCAGCGTCCCCGAGACTAGCCGAATCAATGAGCAGTTCTTC.

CDR3 bases: TGTGCCAGCAGCTTGAAGGACAATTCACCCCTCCACTTT. It yields the protein CASSLKDNSPLHF. V gene TRBV5-6 combines with J gene TRBJ1-6, with D uncertain. V lost 1 base and J 7 bases, leaving 6 bases between the germline ends. Germline V gene data show CDR1 as SGHDT and CDR2 as YYEEEE. The CDR3 runs to 13 residues.

This clonotype showed up many times. The V call is TRBV30, the J call TRBJ1-6; tentatively, D is TRBD1 (6 bases). CDR3 length equals 12 residues. V was pared by 4 bases and J by 5 bases, with 6 bases between. Germline V lookup: CDR1 GTSNPN, CDR2 SVGIG (reference sequence). In DNA form, the CDR3 reads TGTGCCTGGACAGGGGATAATTCACCCCTCCACTTT. Translated: CAWTGDNSPLHF.

The genes are TRBV10-3 and TRBJ1-6; D may be TRBD1 (6 bases). The V and J ends lost 2 bases and 7 bases respectively, with 9 bases between them. Germline CDR1 ENHRY, CDR2 SYGVKD. This CDR3 contains 14 residues. The CDR3 nucleotides are TGTGCCATCAGTGAGGGACAGAGGAATTCACCCCTCCACTTT. Protein product: CAISEGQRNSPLHF.